One and the same sample provided the 29 T cell receptor beta chains below, sequenced in a study of human T cells and chemical hapten exposure. TCRdb re-called the RACE reads through MiXCR, storing one row per CDR3 protein. The sample records 350,000 to 400,000 distinct CDR3 sequences, around 5.5% being singletons. Time point specified: pre-sensitization, week 0. Treatment described: therapeutic diphenylcyclopropenone sensitization with weekly scalp DPC. This material consisted of whole blood, taken in connection with sensitization to the hapten diphenylcyclopropenone (DPC). All receptors come from a woman aged 45-65 years with alopecia areata. Some clones in this sample may be carry-over from other donors' samples.

This clonotype occurred a few times. V gene TRBV15 combines with J gene TRBJ1-3, with TRBD1 as a possible D gene (5 bases). Trimming pared 8 bases from V and 2 bases from J, leaving 13 bases between. The CDR3 is 14 residues long. Germline-derived CDR1 and CDR2 are LNHNV and YYDKDF (reference sequence). CDR3 protein: CATGGRDPGNTIYF. DNA for the CDR3: TGTGCCACCGGGGGAAGAGACCCTGGAAACACCATATATTTT.

J is TRBJ2-1 and V is TRBV20-1; 7 bases match TRBD2. The germline CDR1 and CDR2 sequences are DFQATT and SNEGSKA (reference sequence). This CDR3 has 16 residues. With 0 bases clipped from V and 3 bases from J, the junction kept 8 bases outside the gene matches. The CDR3 DNA sequence: TGCAGTGCTAGAGAGCCCGACGGGGGGATCTACAATGAGCAGTTCTTC. Translated, it gives CSAREPDGGIYNEQFF.

This clonotype was recorded many times. This chain links TRBV6-2 or TRBV6-3 with TRBJ1-1; tentative D call: TRBD1 (6 bases). V lost 6 bases to trimming and J lost 6 bases, with 11 bases between them. Germline lookup yields CDR1 MNHEY and CDR2 SVGEGT. The CDR3 covers 12 residues. The CDR3 DNA follows: TGTGCCAGCAGCGACAGGTTCCCTGAAGCTTTCTTT. It specifies CASSDRFPEAFF.

CDR3 residues: CASSQDRVSYEQYF. The CDR3 coding sequence is TGTGCCAGCAGCCAAGACCGCGTCTCCTACGAGCAGTACTTC. This rearrangement joins TRBV14 to TRBJ2-7; D gene uncertain. The CDR3 is 14 residues long. In germline, CDR1 is SGHDN, CDR2 FVKESK. Trimming cost V 0 bases and J 0 bases, with 6 bases left between them.

There are a few counts of this clonotype. In DNA, the CDR3 is TGCGCCAGCAGCCAAGAAGGGGGGGCGCGCACCGGGGAGCTGTTTTTT. It specifies CASSQEGGARTGELFF. The V gene is TRBV4-1, the J gene TRBJ2-2; D is possibly TRBD2 (7 bases). Germline values: CDR1 MGHRA, CDR2 YSYEKL. CDR3 size: 16 residues. V lost 0 bases to trimming and J lost 4 bases, with 12 bases between them.

The sample holds many counts of this clonotype. The chain combines TRBV9 with TRBJ2-2; D is unresolved. This CDR3 region has 13 residues. Germline V lookup: CDR1 SGDLS, CDR2 YYNGEE. Trimming removed 0 bases at V and 7 bases at J, with 7 bases between. CDR3 sequence reads: CASSVVLDGELFF. In DNA form, the CDR3 reads TGTGCCAGCAGCGTAGTTTTGGACGGGGAGCTGTTTTTT.

This clonotype was seen only a few times. The chain joins TRBV7-2 to TRBJ1-1, with a weak D call TRBD1 (6 bases). This CDR3 is built from 15 residues. The V and J ends lost 5 bases and 1 base respectively, with 14 bases between them. The germline gives CDR1 SGHTA, CDR2 FQGNSA. Here the CDR3 reads CASSHQDRKNTEAFF. The CDR3 DNA sequence: TGTGCCAGCAGCCATCAGGACAGAAAGAACACTGAAGCTTTCTTT.

Many counts were recorded for this clonotype. The chain links TRBV20-1 to TRBJ2-7, with D unresolved. CDR1 DFQATT and CDR2 SNEGSKA come from the germline V gene (reference sequence). V was clipped by 0 bases and J by 2 bases, with 5 bases between them. The CDR3 runs 12 residues. The CDR3 region has the DNA TGCAGTGCTAGAGATCTTACCTACGAGCAGTACTTC. Protein product: CSARDLTYEQYF.

This clonotype was recorded many times. The V gene is TRBV2, the J gene TRBJ2-2; 8 nucleotides match TRBD1. The V gene's germline CDR1 is SNHLY and CDR2 FYNNEI. The ends lost 7 bases at V and 2 bases at J; junction bases unmatched: 6. The CDR3 contains 15 residues. CDR3 loop: CASKETGGNTGELFF. As DNA, the CDR3 is TGTGCCAGCAAGGAAACAGGGGGTAACACCGGGGAGCTGTTTTTT.

This clonotype was seen only a few times. The V call is TRBV5-1, the J call TRBJ2-1; D call uncertain. Trimming shortened V by 0 bases and J by 5 bases, and 12 bases separated the two germline ends. Germline V gene sequence: CDR1 SGHRS, CDR2 YFSETQ. This CDR3 has 15 residues. This CDR3 is CASSLGIQLDNEQFF. DNA for the CDR3: TGCGCCAGCAGCTTGGGCATCCAACTGGACAATGAGCAGTTCTTC.

This clonotype was picked up many times. This rearrangement joins TRBV27 to TRBJ1-5, with D perhaps matching TRBD1 (5 bases). Germline V gene data show CDR1 as MNHEY and CDR2 as SMNVEV (reference sequence). Deletions cut 4 bases from V and 4 bases from J, with 20 bases between. The CDR3 spans 17 residues. The CDR3 DNA follows: TGTGCCAGCAGTTCATTCCCAGGGAACGGGGCTAATCAGCCCCAGCATTTT. It translates to CASSSFPGNGANQPQHF.

This clonotype was counted at least ten times. This sequence joins TRBV15 and TRBJ1-1; D may be TRBD1 (5 bases). Per the germline V gene, CDR1 is LNHNV and CDR2 is YYDKDF (reference sequence). There are 15 residues in the CDR3. The V end lost 0 bases, the J end lost 3 bases, and 11 bases lay between the germline ends. This CDR3 reads CATSRDPGVDTEAFF. The CDR3 DNA follows: TGTGCCACCAGCAGAGATCCGGGGGTAGACACTGAAGCTTTCTTT.

There are many counts of this clonotype. This chain connects TRBV6-5 to TRBJ2-7, with TRBD2 as a possible D gene (6 bases). Germline CDR1 MNHEY, CDR2 SVGAGI. The CDR3 extends over 13 amino acids. Trimming left V 3 bases short and J 9 bases short, with 15 bases between. The CDR3 reads CASSYAGTEGQYF. CDR3 sequence (DNA): TGTGCCAGCAGTTATGCCGGGACTGAGGGGCAGTACTTC.

The chain combines TRBV5-1 with TRBJ2-1; D is uncertain. The germline V gene encodes CDR1 SGHRS and CDR2 YFSETQ. The V end lost 3 bases, the J end lost 6 bases, and 7 bases lay between the germline ends. The CDR3 is made up of 12 amino acids. CDR3 DNA sequence: TGCGCCAGCAGCTCGCAGAGCAATGAGCAGTTCTTC. Translated, it gives CASSSQSNEQFF.

With respect to this clonotype: Germline is not matched at one junction end, which may reflect a read error. The V call is TRBV7-2, the J call TRBJ2-3; no firm D call. The CDR3 totals 12 residues. CDR1 SGHTA and CDR2 FQGNSA come from the germline V gene. CDR3 amino acids: CASSLPLDTKYF. The DNA of the CDR3 is TGTGCCAGCAGCTTACCGTTGGATACGAAGTATTTT. The variable domain in full, with the rest retrieved from reference TRBV7-2 and TRBJ2-3, is GAGVSQSPSNKVTEKGKDVELRCDPISGHTALYWYRQSLGQGLEFLIYFQGNSAPDKSGLPSDRFSAERTGGSVSTLTIQRTQQEDSAVYLCASSLPLDTKYFGPGTRLTVL.

This clonotype has at least ten counts. V and J are TRBV12-3 or TRBV12-4 and TRBJ2-3; D perhaps matches TRBD1 (6 bases). With 5 bases removed from V and 14 bases from J, the gap between germline ends came to 20 bases. The CDR3 has 13 amino acids. CDR3 DNA: TGTGCCAGCAGTGCCGCGGACAGCCAAGAATGGTATTTT. It codes for CASSAADSQEWYF.

The rearrangement joins TRBV20-1 to TRBJ2-7, with unresolved D. This CDR3 is 13 amino acids long. CDR1 DFQATT and CDR2 SNEGSKA come from the germline V gene (reference sequence). V was shortened by 1 base and J by 5 bases, with 12 bases between the two germline ends. The CDR3 sequence is CSARVKKYDEQYF. The CDR3 region has the DNA TGCAGTGCTAGAGTTAAGAAGTACGACGAGCAGTACTTC.

This clonotype has ten or more counts. The gene calls are TRBV20-1 and TRBJ2-1; unclear D gene. This CDR3 is built from 15 residues. Per the germline V gene, CDR1 is DFQATT and CDR2 is SNEGSKA (reference sequence). The V and J ends lost 0 bases and 0 bases respectively, with 9 bases between them. The CDR3 nucleotides read TGCAGTGCTAGAGATGTAGGGAACTCCTACAATGAGCAGTTCTTC. The encoded protein is CSARDVGNSYNEQFF.

V gene TRBV7-9 combines with J gene TRBJ1-2, with D possibly TRBD1 on 5 matching bases. Germline CDR1 SEHNR, CDR2 FQNEAQ (reference sequence). Trimming removed 4 bases from V and 1 base from J, with 16 bases in between. The CDR3 contains 16 residues. CDR3 in DNA: TGTGCCAGCAGCTCCGCCAGGGTATCGGTTAACTATGGCTACACCTTC. The encoded protein is CASSSARVSVNYGYTF.

The sample holds a few counts of this clonotype. The chain couples TRBV6-5 to TRBJ1-1, with 7 bases that match TRBD1. CDR1 and CDR2 (germline): MNHEY, SVGAGI. V lost 2 bases and J lost 1; bases outside the gene matches: 16. The length of the CDR3 is 19 residues. The CDR3 DNA reads as TGTGCCAGCAGTTACGACATTCCGACAGGGCTCAAGGCGAACACTGAAGCTTTCTTT. Residues: CASSYDIPTGLKANTEAFF.

This clonotype showed up many times. The chain has TRBV5-1 and TRBJ2-5; TRBD1 is a possible D gene (5 bases). V was clipped by 4 bases and J by 5 bases, with 12 bases between them. CDR1 and CDR2 (germline): SGHRS, YFSETQ. This CDR3 has 13 amino acids. The CDR3: CASSLGSGETQYF. CDR3 DNA sequence: TGCGCCAGCAGCCTCGGGTCAGGGGAGACCCAGTACTTC.

This clonotype came up many times. The chain recombines TRBV29-1 with TRBJ1-1; no definite D call. This CDR3 comprises 12 residues. V lost 4 bases and J lost 7, with 13 bases in between. CDR1 is SQVTM and CDR2 is ANQGSEA in the germline V gene. This CDR3 reads CSVVTIGNEAFF. The CDR3 nucleotides read TGCAGCGTTGTAACAATCGGTAATGAAGCTTTCTTT.

In its sample, this clonotype was seen many times. DNA for the CDR3: TGCAGCGTTGACCCCGGTGTAGATACGCAGTATTTT. It codes for CSVDPGVDTQYF. The chain is built from TRBV29-1 and TRBJ2-3; D uncertain. CDR1 is SQVTM and CDR2 is ANQGSEA in the germline V gene. CDR3 size: 12 residues. V dropped 3 bases and J dropped 5 bases, with 9 bases sitting between them.

Ten or more counts support this clonotype. The chain joins TRBV6-5 to TRBJ2-7, with D perhaps TRBD2 (5 bases). Germline CDR1 and CDR2: MNHEY and SVGAGI. V gave up 7 bases and J gave up 5 bases, with 18 bases separating them. The CDR3 runs 14 residues. The CDR3 region has the DNA TGTGCCAGCACCACTGGTGGGAGCGTCCACGAGCAGTACTTC. Translating it yields CASTTGGSVHEQYF.

V gene TRBV12-3 or TRBV12-4 combines with J gene TRBJ1-5; no reliable D call. The ends were cut back, 4 bases at V and 5 bases at J, with 12 bases in the middle. This CDR3 comprises 14 residues. The CDR3 loop reads CASSSHLRDQPQHF. CDR3 sequence (DNA): TGTGCCAGCAGTTCCCACCTTCGGGATCAGCCCCAGCATTTT.

This rearrangement joins TRBV7-8 to TRBJ1-2; D remains ambiguous. CDR1 and CDR2 (germline): SGHVS, FQNEAQ. This CDR3 has 14 residues. V was clipped by 2 bases and J by 6 bases, with 13 bases between them. CDR3: CASSLKGLQNGYTF. The CDR3 DNA reads TGTGCCAGCAGCTTAAAGGGCCTGCAAAATGGCTACACCTTC.

Ten or more counts support this clonotype. The gene calls are TRBV28 and TRBJ1-6; D is ambiguous. Deletions cut 10 bases from V and 3 bases from J, with 13 bases between. Germline CDR1 is MDHEN and CDR2 is SYDVKM. There are 14 residues in the CDR3. CDR3: CATHASLYNSPLHF. CDR3 DNA sequence: TGTGCCACCCACGCCTCCCTCTATAATTCACCCCTCCACTTT.

At least ten counts were recorded for this clonotype. J is TRBJ2-2 and V is TRBV7-2, with 8 bases lining up with TRBD1. After removal of 4 bases from V and 4 bases from J, the junction contained 5 bases not matched to a gene. Germline assignment: CDR1 SGHTA and CDR2 FQGNSA. The CDR3 is 15 amino acids. The CDR3 protein is CASSSQGAGTGELFF. The CDR3, as DNA: TGTGCCAGCAGCTCTCAGGGGGCGGGCACCGGGGAGCTGTTTTTT.

The CDR3 is CASRGDRLSNQPQHF. The CDR3, as DNA: TGTGCCAGCAGGGGGGACAGACTTAGCAATCAGCCCCAGCATTTT. J is TRBJ1-5 and V is TRBV2; TRBD1 agrees at 7 bases. This CDR3 is built from 15 residues. V lost 6 bases to trimming and J lost 0 bases; unmatched junction nucleotides: 5. CDR1 is SNHLY, CDR2 FYNNEI, per germline.